This TCR beta chain originates from a study of CD8 T cells in Susac syndrome. RNA was extracted with the RNeasy kit, and a quantity of roughly 0.5 to 1 ug was reverse transcribed using random hexamers. Across 54 Vbeta and 13 Jbeta, TCR beta CDR3 was amplified with immunoSEQ multiplex PCR. TCRdb redid the calling of the immunoSEQ multiplex PCR reads with MiXCR, one entry per CDR3 protein. The sample has about 19,000 distinct CDR3 sequences; around 96% are singletons. Bulk CD8+ and CD4+ cells came from magnetic negative isolation; CD8+ TEMRA by FACS. This clonotype has a handful of counts. The TCR originated in a human donor in good health. Sequenced: CD8+ T cells from PBMCs.

CDR3 loop: CASSLCLRAYEQYV. The CDR3 bases are TGTGCCAGCAGTTTATGCCTCAGGGCCTACGAGCAGTACGTC. The chain has TRBV12-3 or TRBV12-4 and TRBJ2-7; TRBD1 might be the D (5 bases). V lost 2 bases and J lost 2, with 10 bases in between. This CDR3 region has 14 residues.